Here is one T cell receptor (beta chain) with its context. This table comes from immunoSEQ multiplex PCR, and its TCRdb copy is limited to in-frame clones, with some not included. The top ten clones hold over 4% of a sample with 140,000 to 150,000 clones, approximately 90% of them seen once. This entry is derived from a study of blood T cell repertoires in COVID-19. At the level of the study: Sample material is recorded as cDNA or gDNA derived from T cells, B-cell-depleted T cells, or PBMCs.

V was pared by 5 bases and J by 8 bases, with 9 bases of the junction left unmatched. The germline CDR1 and CDR2 sequences are SEHNR and FQNEAQ (reference sequence). There are 16 residues in the CDR3. Within 2 weeks before study entry, exposed participants met a COVID-19 case. Sequencing input: PBMCs or T cells enriched from blood (not recorded which). The clonotype comes from a woman aged 40 to 50 who had been exposed to COVID-19. V is TRBV7-9 and J is TRBJ2-1; 13 bases align to TRBD2. The CDR3 reads CASSIWTSGRVDEQFF. CDR3 DNA sequence: TGTGCCAGCAGCATCTGGACTAGCGGGAGAGTAGATGAGCAGTTCTTC. Based on the CDR3 plus reference TRBV7-9 and TRBJ2-1, the full variable domain is DTGVSQNPRHKITKRGQNVTFRCDPISEHNRLYWYRQTLGQGPEFLTYFQNEAQLEKSRLLSDRFSAERPKGSFSTLEIQRTEQGDSAMYLCASSIWTSGRVDEQFFGPGTRLTVL.